This T cell receptor beta chain was profiled in a study of CD8 T cells in ankylosing spondylitis. Only a few counts were recorded for this clonotype. Its antigen remains unidentified. The CDR3 is 13 amino acids. CDR1 and CDR2 (germline): ENHRY, SYGVKD. Trimming stripped 0 bases from V and 15 bases from J, with 14 bases between. Points from the study as a whole: Clones tied to disease were said to be significantly enriched in matched ankylosing spondylitis synovial fluid.

TCRdb fed the 5' RACE reads into MiXCR, producing one record per CDR3 protein. The data hold 250,000 to 400,000 distinct CDR3 sequences, with roughly 10% observed a single time. This TCR was sampled from a female donor with ankylosing spondylitis or in good health (not recorded which). Sequenced material: blood, either unsorted or a sorted T cell fraction (not recorded which). The J gene is TRBJ2-2, the V gene TRBV10-3; no reliable D call. CDR3 bases: TGTGCCATCAGTGAGTCCGGCGAAAGGACGGTGTTTTTT. It yields the protein CAISESGERTVFF.